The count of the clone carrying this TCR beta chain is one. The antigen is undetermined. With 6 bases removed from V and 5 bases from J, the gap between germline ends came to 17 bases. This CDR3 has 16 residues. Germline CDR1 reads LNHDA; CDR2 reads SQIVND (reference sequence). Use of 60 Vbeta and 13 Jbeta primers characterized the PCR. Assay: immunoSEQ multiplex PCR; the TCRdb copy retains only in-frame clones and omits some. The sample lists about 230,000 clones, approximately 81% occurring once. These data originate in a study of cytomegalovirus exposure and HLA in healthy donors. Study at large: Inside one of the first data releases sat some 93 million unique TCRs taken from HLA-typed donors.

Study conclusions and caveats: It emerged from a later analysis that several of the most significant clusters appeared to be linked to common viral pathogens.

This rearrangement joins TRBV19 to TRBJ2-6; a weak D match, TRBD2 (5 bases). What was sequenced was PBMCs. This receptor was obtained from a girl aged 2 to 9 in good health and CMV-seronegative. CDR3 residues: CASSRPSAGRANVLTF. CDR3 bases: TGTGCCAGTAGCCGCCCTTCGGCGGGTCGGGCCAACGTCCTGACTTTC.